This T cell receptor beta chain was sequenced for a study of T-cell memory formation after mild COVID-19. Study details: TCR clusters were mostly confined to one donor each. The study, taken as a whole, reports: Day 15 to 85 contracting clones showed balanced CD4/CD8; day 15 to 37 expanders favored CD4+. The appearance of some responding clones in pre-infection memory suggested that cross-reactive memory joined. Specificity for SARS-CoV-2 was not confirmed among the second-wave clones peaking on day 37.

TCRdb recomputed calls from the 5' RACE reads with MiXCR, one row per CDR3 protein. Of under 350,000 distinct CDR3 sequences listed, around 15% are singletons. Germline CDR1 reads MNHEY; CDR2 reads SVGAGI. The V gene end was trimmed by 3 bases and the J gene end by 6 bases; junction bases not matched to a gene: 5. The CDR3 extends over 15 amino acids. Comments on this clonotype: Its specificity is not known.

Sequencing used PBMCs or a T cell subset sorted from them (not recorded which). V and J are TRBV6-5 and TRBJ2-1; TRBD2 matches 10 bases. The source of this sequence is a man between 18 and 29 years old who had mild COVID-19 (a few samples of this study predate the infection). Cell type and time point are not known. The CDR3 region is CASSYASSGGNEQFF. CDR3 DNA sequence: TGTGCCAGCAGTTATGCGTCTAGCGGGGGCAATGAGCAGTTCTTC.